The 3 T cell receptor beta chains presented below share a single source sample, sequenced in a study of shared clonotypes between healthy human individuals. TCRdb's copy holds only in-frame clones and misses some; the assay was immunoSEQ multiplex PCR. The table shows about 2 million clones, with roughly 95% occurring only once. The sequencing input was naive CD4+ T cells sorted from blood. Subset specified: CD45RA+ positively selected. Source of these receptors: a young man in good health.

The rearrangement links TRBV21-1 to TRBJ2-5; the table's D call, TRBD2, has no DNA check behind it. TRBV21-1 is a recognized pseudogene. The CDR3 is 16 residues long. CDR3 region: CASSSRSGGVRETQYF. The CDR3, as DNA: TGTGCCAGCAGCTCGCGTAGCGGGGGGGTACGAGAGACCCAGTACTTC.

This sequence joins TRBV2 and TRBJ1-2; weak D call: TRBD1 (5 bases). With 1 base removed from V and 9 bases from J, the gap between germline ends came to 15 bases. There are 14 residues in the CDR3. CDR1 and CDR2 (germline): SNHLY, FYNNEI. In DNA, the CDR3 is TGTGCCAGCAGTGAAGTTCATTCCGGGGCGAGCTACACCTTC. Translating it yields CASSEVHSGASYTF. The full variable domain, in which reference TRBV2 and TRBJ1-2 provide the parts outside the CDR3, is EPEVTQTPSHQVTQMGQEVILRCVPISNHLYFYWYRQILGQKVEFLVSFYNNEISEKSEIFDDQFSVERPDGSNFTLKIRSTKLEDSAMYFCASSEVHSGASYTFGSGTRLTVV.

This clone occurred once. V gene TRBV13 combines with J gene TRBJ2-7, with 10 bases aligning to TRBD2. The CDR3 is made up of 14 amino acids. Trimming took 5 bases from V and 5 from J; bases not matched to a gene: 6. Germline CDR1 is PRHDT and CDR2 is FYEKMQ (reference sequence). DNA for the CDR3: TGTGCCAGCAGCGTAGCGGGAGGAGTCAACGAGCAGTACTTC. It is translated as CASSVAGGVNEQYF.